This T cell receptor beta chain originates from a study of cytomegalovirus exposure and HLA in healthy donors. Study-wide points: With further analysis later on, most CMV-associated TCR beta chains appeared HLA-restricted.

Worth noting for this clone: As yet, its antigen is unknown.

Unmatched junction bases numbered 4, after V lost 4 bases and J lost 5 bases. This CDR3 contains 13 residues. Germline V gives CDR1 SGHRS, CDR2 YFSETQ. PCR amplification relied on 60 Vbeta primers (plus 13 Jbeta primers). The repertoire was sequenced with immunoSEQ multiplex PCR; TCRdb's copy has only in-frame clones and lacks some. The sample lists approximately 220,000 clones, around 75% occurring once. The clonotype originates from a woman aged 25 to 39 in good health and CMV-seronegative. The chain recombines TRBV5-1 with TRBJ1-2; 8 positions match TRBD1. Source material: PBMCs. In nucleotides, the CDR3 is TGCGCCAGCAGCGCCGGGACAGGTTATGGCTACACCTTC. Translation: CASSAGTGYGYTF.